This T cell receptor (beta chain) came from a study of blood T cell repertoires in COVID-19. Looking at the study overall: COVID-19 samples, acute and convalescent, were from the United States, Italy and Spain. PBMCs, B-cell-depleted T cells, or T cells provided the cDNA or gDNA that made up the material.

The CDR3 spans 16 residues. Germline trimming cut 5 bases from V and 7 bases from J; bases unmatched to any gene: 11. Germline V gene lookup returns CDR1 LNHDA and CDR2 SQIVND (reference sequence). Here immunoSEQ multiplex PCR was the method, and the copy in TCRdb shows in-frame clones only, minus some. The sample has a few hundred thousand clones, about 86% seen once. The rearrangement joins TRBV19 to TRBJ1-6; 7 nucleotides match TRBD1. The source material was peripheral blood. This TCR was recovered from a man aged 55-75 years with acute or convalescent COVID-19. The CDR3 spells CASSAEGQALNSPLHF. The CDR3 DNA reads as TGTGCCAGTAGTGCTGAAGGACAGGCGTTAAATTCACCCCTCCACTTT.